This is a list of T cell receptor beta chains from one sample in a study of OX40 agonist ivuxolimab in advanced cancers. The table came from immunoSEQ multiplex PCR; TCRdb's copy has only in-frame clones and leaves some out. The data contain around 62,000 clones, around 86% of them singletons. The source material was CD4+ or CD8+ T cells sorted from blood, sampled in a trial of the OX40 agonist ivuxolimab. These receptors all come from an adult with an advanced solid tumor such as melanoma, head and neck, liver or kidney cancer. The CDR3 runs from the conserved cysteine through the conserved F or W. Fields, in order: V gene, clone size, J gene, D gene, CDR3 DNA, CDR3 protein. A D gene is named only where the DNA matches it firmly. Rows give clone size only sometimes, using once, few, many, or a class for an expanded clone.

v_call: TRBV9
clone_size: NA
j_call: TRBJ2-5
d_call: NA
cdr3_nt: TGTGCCAGCAGCGTAGAGGCAGCGGCTACCCAAGAGACCCAGTACTTC
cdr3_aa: CASSVEAAATQETQYF

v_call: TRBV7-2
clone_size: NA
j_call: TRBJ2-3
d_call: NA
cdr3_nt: TGTGCCAGCAGTTCGCCGGGACACGGGCCGCAGTATTTT
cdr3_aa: CASSSPGHGPQYF

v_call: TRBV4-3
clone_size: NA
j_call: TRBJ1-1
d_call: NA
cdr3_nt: TGCGCCAGCAGCCACGGAGACTTCACTGAAGCTTTCTTT
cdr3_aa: CASSHGDFTEAFF

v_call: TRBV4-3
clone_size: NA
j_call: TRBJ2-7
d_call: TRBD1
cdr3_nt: TGCGCCAGCAGTCGAACCGGGACAGGGGATTGGGAGCAGTACTTC
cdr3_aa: CASSRTGTGDWEQYF

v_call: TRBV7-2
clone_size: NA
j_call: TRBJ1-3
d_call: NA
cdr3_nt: TGTGCCAGCAGCCCCGACAGATATGGAAACACCATATATTTT
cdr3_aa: CASSPDRYGNTIYF

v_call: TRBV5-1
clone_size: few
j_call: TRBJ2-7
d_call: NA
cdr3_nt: TGCGCCAGCAGCAAAGAGGGTGCCGAGCAGTACTTC
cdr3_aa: CASSKEGAEQYF

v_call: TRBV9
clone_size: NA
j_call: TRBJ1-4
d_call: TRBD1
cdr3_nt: TGTGCCAGCAGCTCCGGGACAGGGCACGAAAAACTGTTTTTT
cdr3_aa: CASSSGTGHEKLFF

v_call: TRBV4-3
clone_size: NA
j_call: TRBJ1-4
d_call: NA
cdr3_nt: TGCGCCAGCAGCCAAACTATCAGGACAGAGTTTGAAAAACTGTTTTTT
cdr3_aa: CASSQTIRTEFEKLFF

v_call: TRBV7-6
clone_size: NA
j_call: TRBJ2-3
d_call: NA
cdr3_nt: TGTGCCAGCAGCTTGAGGGACCGGATCACAGATACGCAGTATTTT
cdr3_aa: CASSLRDRITDTQYF

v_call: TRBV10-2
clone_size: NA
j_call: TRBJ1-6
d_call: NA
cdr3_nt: TGCGCCAGCTCTGAAAAGGCAAGGGTGGGGAACTCCTATAATTCACCCCTCCACTTT
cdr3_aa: CASSEKARVGNSYNSPLHF

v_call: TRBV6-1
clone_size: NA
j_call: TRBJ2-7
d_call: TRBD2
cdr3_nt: TGTGCCAGCAGTGAAGTCCAGCGGGGGGGCAGCGAGCAGTACTTC
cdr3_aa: CASSEVQRGGSEQYF

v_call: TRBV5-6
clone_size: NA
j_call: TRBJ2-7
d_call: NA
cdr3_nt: TGTGCCAGCAGTAAAACAGGGATCACCTACGAGCAGTACTTC
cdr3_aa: CASSKTGITYEQYF

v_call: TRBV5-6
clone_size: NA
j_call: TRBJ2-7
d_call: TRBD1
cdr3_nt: TGTGCCAGCAGCTTGGCGGGACAGGGTACCTACGAGCAGTACTTC
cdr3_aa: CASSLAGQGTYEQYF

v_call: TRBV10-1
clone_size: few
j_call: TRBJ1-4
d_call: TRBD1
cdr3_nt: TGCGCCAACCTCGGGACAGTTAATGAAAAACTGTTTTTT
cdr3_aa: CANLGTVNEKLFF

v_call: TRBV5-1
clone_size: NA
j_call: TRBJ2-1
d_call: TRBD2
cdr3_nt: TGCGCCAGCAGCTTGTATCCCGGGAGGGGGGCGTACAATGAGCAGTTCTTC
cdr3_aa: CASSLYPGRGAYNEQFF

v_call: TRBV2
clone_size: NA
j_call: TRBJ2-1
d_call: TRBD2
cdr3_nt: TGTGCCAGCAGTCGAGGGCGGGGGGCCCACAATGAGCAGTTCTTC
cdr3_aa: CASSRGRGAHNEQFF

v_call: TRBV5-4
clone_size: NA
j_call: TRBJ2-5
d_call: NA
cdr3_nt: TGTGCCAGCAGCCCGGAATCCACTAAAGAGACCCAGTACTTC
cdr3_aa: CASSPESTKETQYF